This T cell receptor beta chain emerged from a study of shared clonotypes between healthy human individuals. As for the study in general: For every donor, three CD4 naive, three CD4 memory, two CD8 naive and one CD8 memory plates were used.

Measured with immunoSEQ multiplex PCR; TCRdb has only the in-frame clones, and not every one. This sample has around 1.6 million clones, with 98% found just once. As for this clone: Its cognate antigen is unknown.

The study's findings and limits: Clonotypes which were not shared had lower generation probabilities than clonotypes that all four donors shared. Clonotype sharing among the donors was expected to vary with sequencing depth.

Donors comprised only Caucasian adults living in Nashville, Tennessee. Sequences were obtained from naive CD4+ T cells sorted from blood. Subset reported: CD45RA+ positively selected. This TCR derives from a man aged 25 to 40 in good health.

CDR3 DNA sequence: TGTGCCAGCAGTGAGATAGAGGCGGCAGGCTACACCTTC. This sequence encodes CASSEIEAAGYTF. J is TRBJ1-2 and V is TRBV28; D unclear. The CDR3 sequence is 13 residues long. Germline lookup yields CDR1 MDHEN and CDR2 SYDVKM. V gave up 5 bases and J gave up 8 bases, with 15 bases separating them.